This entry lists 15 T cell receptor beta chains sequenced from one sample in a study of blood T cells in healthy people across ages. The authors ran a second PCR of 7 to 11 cycles using a sample-barcoded 5' primer and a J-beta primer mix. Each CDR3 protein gets one entry after TCRdb re-called the 5' RACE reads with MiXCR. The sample holds 1 million to 1.2 million distinct CDR3 sequences, less than 45% seen once. Sequenced input: blood. The source is a man aged 18 to 30 in good health.

For this clonotype: A much larger clone differs from this one at a single base, so this may be a read error. V usage is TRBV4-2 and J usage is TRBJ2-1; 7 bases fit TRBD2. Germline V gives CDR1 LGHNA, CDR2 YNFKEQ. The CDR3 spans 15 residues. The DNA of the CDR3 is TGTGCCAGCAGCCCATATGACGGGGGGATCAATGTGCAGTTCTTC. Its protein product is CASSPYDGGINVQFF.

This clonotype was seen a handful of times. The chain recombines TRBV7-9 with TRBJ1-1; D gene ambiguous. V lost 1 base to trimming and J lost 7 bases, with 7 bases between them. The CDR3 spans 12 residues. CDR1 and CDR2 from the germline V gene are SEHNR and FQNEAQ (reference sequence). The CDR3 here is CASSLVESEAFF. In nucleotides, the CDR3 is TGTGCCAGCAGCTTAGTGGAAAGTGAAGCTTTCTTT.

This clonotype was detected only a few times. This chain connects TRBV27 to TRBJ2-2; D is perhaps TRBD2 (6 bases). V lost 0 bases to trimming and J lost 6 bases, with 11 bases between them. Germline values: CDR1 MNHEY, CDR2 SMNVEV (reference sequence). The CDR3 is 15 residues long. This CDR3 reads CASSLSISGPGELFF. Written as DNA, the CDR3 is TGTGCCAGCAGTTTATCTATCAGCGGGCCCGGGGAGCTGTTTTTT.

The chain employs TRBV30 and TRBJ2-3; no clear D gene. The V end was cut by 4 bases, the J end by 4 bases, with 6 bases between. The CDR3 totals 11 residues. Per the germline V gene, CDR1 is GTSNPN and CDR2 is SVGIG (reference sequence). CDR3 amino acids: CAWTEADTQYF. The CDR3 DNA reads TGTGCCTGGACCGAGGCAGATACGCAGTATTTT.

This chain links TRBV5-5 with TRBJ2-1, with D perhaps assigned TRBD1 or TRBD2 (6 bases each). The CDR3 sequence is 17 residues long. Germline CDR1 reads SGHKS; CDR2 reads YYEKEE (reference sequence). Trimming pared 0 bases from V and 4 bases from J, leaving 17 bases between. This CDR3 is CASSLALEGGGYNEQFF. The CDR3 DNA sequence: TGTGCCAGCAGCTTGGCTTTAGAGGGGGGTGGGTACAATGAGCAGTTCTTC. Variable domain in full (rest from reference TRBV5-5 and TRBJ2-1): DAGVTQSPTHLIKTRGQQVTLRCSPISGHKSVSWYQQVLGQGPQFIFQYYEKEERGRGNFPDRFSARQFPNYSSELNVNALLLGDSALYLCASSLALEGGGYNEQFFGPGTRLTVL.

This clonotype was detected a few times. The V and J genes are TRBV6-5 and TRBJ2-7, with D unclear. CDR1 and CDR2 (germline): MNHEY, SVGAGI. V was pared by 9 bases and J by 3 bases, with 12 bases between. The CDR3 spans 12 residues. The DNA for the CDR3 is TGTGCCAGTGGGTTGCTACACTACGAGCAGTACTTC. Protein product: CASGLLHYEQYF.

V and J are TRBV5-1 and TRBJ2-7; 8 bases are shared with TRBD2. CDR1 is SGHRS and CDR2 is YFSETQ in the germline V gene. The CDR3 runs to 15 residues. Trimming removed 4 bases from V and 2 bases from J; junction bases left unmatched: 8. CDR3 sequence reads: CASSVVSGNPYEQYF. CDR3 nucleotides: TGCGCCAGCAGCGTCGTTAGCGGGAATCCCTACGAGCAGTACTTC.

This chain connects TRBV27 to TRBJ1-1, with D possibly matching TRBD1 (6 bases). The CDR3 has 16 residues. Germline values: CDR1 MNHEY, CDR2 SMNVEV (reference sequence). Trimming stripped 0 bases from V and 6 bases from J, with 17 bases between. The CDR3 sequence is CASSLSPGAPTAEAFF. For the CDR3, the DNA is TGTGCCAGCAGTTTATCTCCGGGGGCACCGACGGCTGAAGCTTTCTTT.

The chain employs TRBV10-3 and TRBJ1-1; tentatively, D is TRBD1 (5 bases). Trimming stripped 7 bases from V and 2 bases from J, with 17 bases between. CDR1 and CDR2 from the germline V gene are ENHRY and SYGVKD. The CDR3 sequence is 15 residues long. The CDR3 DNA is TGTGCCATCAAGGAGACAGCTCTTCTAAACACTGAAGCTTTCTTT. Translated, it gives CAIKETALLNTEAFF.

The gene calls are TRBV19 and TRBJ1-1; 7 nucleotides match TRBD1. V gave up 7 bases and J gave up 2 bases; unmatched junction bases: 4. CDR3 size: 13 residues. CDR1 is LNHDA and CDR2 is SQIVND in the germline V gene (reference sequence). The CDR3 sequence: CASTGDSNTEAFF. DNA of the CDR3: TGTGCCAGTACTGGGGACAGTAACACTGAAGCTTTCTTT.

In its sample, this clonotype was seen many times. The chain uses TRBV29-1 and TRBJ1-2; tentative D call: TRBD1 (6 bases). Looked up from germline, CDR1 is SQVTM and CDR2 is ANQGSEA. This CDR3 has 12 amino acids. Trimming stripped 4 bases from V and 6 bases from J, with 12 bases between. The DNA for the CDR3 is TGCAGCGTTGGATCAGGGGCAGATGGCTACACCTTC. It translates to CSVGSGADGYTF.

The rearrangement joins TRBV20-1 to TRBJ1-1, with unresolved D. The germline V gene has CDR1 DFQATT and CDR2 SNEGSKA (reference sequence). The length of the CDR3 is 14 residues. V lost 5 bases and J 1 base, leaving 14 bases between the germline ends. The CDR3 DNA is TGCAGTGCTGCCCTCATTTCCGGGAACACTGAAGCTTTCTTT. It translates to CSAALISGNTEAFF.

Concerning this clonotype itself: Compared with germline, one end of the junction differs, possibly owing to a read error. The rearrangement joins TRBV12-3 or TRBV12-4 to TRBJ1-2; 10 bases align to TRBD1. The CDR3 runs to 16 residues. CDR3 nucleotide sequence: TGTGCCTGCAGTTTAGCCGGGACAGGGGCATCCTATGGCTACACCTTC. The encoded protein is CACSLAGTGASYGYTF.

The rearrangement links TRBV4-3 to TRBJ2-7, with TRBD2 matching 7 bases. The DNA end is a closer match to TRBJ2-5, so the J assignment may be wrong. Germline CDR1 is LGHNA and CDR2 is YSLEER. The CDR3 contains 15 residues. For the CDR3, the DNA is TGCGCCAGCAGCCAAGTCTATACTAGCGTTGGGACCCAGTACTTC. Residues: CASSQVYTSVGTQYF.

The V call is TRBV20-1, the J call TRBJ2-5; 9 bases match TRBD1. The germline V gene encodes CDR1 DFQATT and CDR2 SNEGSKA (reference sequence). This CDR3 has 14 amino acids. J lost 4 bases, V lost 5 bases, and 8 bases had no gene match. The CDR3 spells CSAFPGQGVETQYF. The CDR3 nucleotides are TGCAGTGCTTTTCCGGGACAGGGTGTAGAGACCCAGTACTTC.